This TCR beta chain was identified during a study of blood T cell repertoires in COVID-19. Germline V gene sequence: CDR1 ENHRY, CDR2 SYGVKD. The CDR3 spans 13 residues. Trimming cost V 11 bases and J 2 bases, with 10 bases left between them. Methods used by the authors: Counts of nucleated cells, estimated from reference gene primer amplification, were obtained. Using immunoSEQ multiplex PCR, the repertoire was profiled, and TCRdb retains in-frame clones only, with some absent. V and J calls and clone size are given by that table; D and trimming were obtained from the DNA. The profile shows around 130,000 clones, roughly 80% of them singletons.

The clonotype originates from a woman aged 80 or over with acute or convalescent COVID-19. The chain carries TRBV10-3 and TRBJ2-6, with D hard to call. Specimen: peripheral blood. The CDR3 is CASEPAGANVLTF. CDR3 sequence (DNA): TGTGCCTCGGAGCCGGCTGGGGCCAACGTCCTGACTTTC.